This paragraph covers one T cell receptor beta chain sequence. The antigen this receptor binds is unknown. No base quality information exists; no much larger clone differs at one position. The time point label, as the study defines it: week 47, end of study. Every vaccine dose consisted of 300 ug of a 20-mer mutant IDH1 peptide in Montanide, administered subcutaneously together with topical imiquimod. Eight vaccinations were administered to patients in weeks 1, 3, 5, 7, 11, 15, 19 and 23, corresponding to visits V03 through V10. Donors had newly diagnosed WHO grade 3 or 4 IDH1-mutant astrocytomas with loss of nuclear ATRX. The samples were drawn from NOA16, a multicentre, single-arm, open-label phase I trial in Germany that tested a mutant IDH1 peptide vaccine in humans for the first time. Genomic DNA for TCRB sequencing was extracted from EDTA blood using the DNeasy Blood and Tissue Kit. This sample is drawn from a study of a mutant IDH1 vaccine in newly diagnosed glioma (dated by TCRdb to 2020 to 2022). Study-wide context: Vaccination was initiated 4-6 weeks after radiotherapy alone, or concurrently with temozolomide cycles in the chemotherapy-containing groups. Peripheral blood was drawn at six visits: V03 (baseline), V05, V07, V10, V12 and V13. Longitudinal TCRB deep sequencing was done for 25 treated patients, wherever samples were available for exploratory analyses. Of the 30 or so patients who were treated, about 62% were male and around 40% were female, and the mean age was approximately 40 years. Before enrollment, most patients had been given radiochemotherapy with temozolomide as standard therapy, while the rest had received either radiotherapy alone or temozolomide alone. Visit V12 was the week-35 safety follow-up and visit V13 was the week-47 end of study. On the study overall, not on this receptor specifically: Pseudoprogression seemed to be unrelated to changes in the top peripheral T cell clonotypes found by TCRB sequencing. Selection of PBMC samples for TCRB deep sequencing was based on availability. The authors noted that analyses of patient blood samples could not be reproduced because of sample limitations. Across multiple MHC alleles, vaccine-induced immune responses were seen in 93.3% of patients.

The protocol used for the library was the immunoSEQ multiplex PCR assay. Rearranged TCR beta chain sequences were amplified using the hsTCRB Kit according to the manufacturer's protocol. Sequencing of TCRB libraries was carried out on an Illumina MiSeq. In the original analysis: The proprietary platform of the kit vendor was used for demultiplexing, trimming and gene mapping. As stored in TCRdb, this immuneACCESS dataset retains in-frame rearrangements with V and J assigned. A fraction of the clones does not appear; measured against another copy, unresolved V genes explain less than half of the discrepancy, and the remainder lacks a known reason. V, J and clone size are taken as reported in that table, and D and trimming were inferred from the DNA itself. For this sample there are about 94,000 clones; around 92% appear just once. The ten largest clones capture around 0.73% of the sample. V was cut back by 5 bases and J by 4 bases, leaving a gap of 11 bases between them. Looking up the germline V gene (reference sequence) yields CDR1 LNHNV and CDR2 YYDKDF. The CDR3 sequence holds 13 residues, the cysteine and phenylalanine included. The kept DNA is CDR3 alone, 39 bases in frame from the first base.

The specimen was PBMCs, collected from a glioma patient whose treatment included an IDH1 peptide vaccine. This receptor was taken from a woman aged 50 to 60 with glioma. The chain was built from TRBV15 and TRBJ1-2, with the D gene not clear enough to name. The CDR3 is CATSPRRAYGYTF. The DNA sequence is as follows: TGTGCCACCAGCCCTCGGCGCGCCTATGGCTACACCTTC.